The T cell receptor (beta chain) described here comes from a study of blood T cell repertoires in COVID-19. Overall study context: Sites across the United States, Italy and Spain contributed samples from acute and convalescent COVID-19. The cDNA or gDNA used as material had been derived from T cells, B-cell-depleted T cells, or PBMCs.

V shed 2 bases and J shed 5 bases, with 11 bases lying between them. The CDR3 has 13 residues. Germline values: CDR1 SGHNT, CDR2 YYREEE (reference sequence). Original processing notes: Estimation of nucleated cell counts was performed using reference gene primer amplification. TCRdb keeps only in-frame clones here, not all; method: immunoSEQ multiplex PCR. Clonal size and the V and J genes are those of that table, whereas D and trimming came from the DNA. The profile shows 150,000 to 200,000 clones, 75% to 90% of them singletons. The receptor's source is a man aged 55 to 70 with acute or convalescent COVID-19. The sample comprised peripheral blood. This chain uses TRBV5-4 with TRBJ2-7; D not certain. CDR3 loop: CASSLASRNEQYF. For the CDR3, the DNA is TGTGCCAGCAGCTTAGCGTCCAGAAACGAGCAGTACTTC.